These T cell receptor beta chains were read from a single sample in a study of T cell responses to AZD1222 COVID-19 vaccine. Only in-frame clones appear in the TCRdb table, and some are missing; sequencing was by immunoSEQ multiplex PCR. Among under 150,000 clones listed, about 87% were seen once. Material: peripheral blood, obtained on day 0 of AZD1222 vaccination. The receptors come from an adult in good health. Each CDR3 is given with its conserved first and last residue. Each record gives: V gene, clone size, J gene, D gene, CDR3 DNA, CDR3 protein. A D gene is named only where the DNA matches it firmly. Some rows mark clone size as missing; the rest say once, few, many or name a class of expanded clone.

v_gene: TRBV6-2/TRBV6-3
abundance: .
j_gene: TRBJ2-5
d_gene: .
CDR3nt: TGTGCCAGCAGTTCGCGGGACCTGGAGGAGACCCAGTACTTC
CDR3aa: CASSSRDLEETQYF

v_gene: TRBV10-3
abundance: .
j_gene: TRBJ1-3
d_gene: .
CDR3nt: TGTGCCATCAGTGAGCGAATACCAGGCTCTGGAAACACCATATATTTT
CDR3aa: CAISERIPGSGNTIYF

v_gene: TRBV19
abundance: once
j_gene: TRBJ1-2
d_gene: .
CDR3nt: TGTGCCAGTAGTGTGAGCCGGGACCAAAACAACTATGGCTACACCTTC
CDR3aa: CASSVSRDQNNYGYTF

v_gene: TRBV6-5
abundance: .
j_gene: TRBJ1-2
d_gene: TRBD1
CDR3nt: TGTGCCAGCAGTCCACGGACAGGGGGCCTTTATGGCTACACCTTC
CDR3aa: CASSPRTGGLYGYTF

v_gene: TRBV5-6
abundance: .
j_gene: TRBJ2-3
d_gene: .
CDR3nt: TGTGCCAGCAGCTTGGGCTCCCTTGGTGGCAGCCTAAGGGGATCGACGCAGTATTTT
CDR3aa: CASSLGSLGGSLRGSTQYF

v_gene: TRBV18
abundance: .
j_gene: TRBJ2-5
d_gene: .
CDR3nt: TGTGCCAGCTCAGACTACGCGGGACCAGATGGGGAGACCCAGTACTTC
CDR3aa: CASSDYAGPDGETQYF

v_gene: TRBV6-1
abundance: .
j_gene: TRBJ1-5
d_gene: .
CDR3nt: TGTGCCAGCAGTGAACCCGGCAGGGGAGGTTGGCAGCCCCAGCATTTT
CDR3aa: CASSEPGRGGWQPQHF

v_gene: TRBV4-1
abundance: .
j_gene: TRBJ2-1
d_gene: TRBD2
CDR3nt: TGCGCCAGCAGCCTAAGCGGGGGTCAGCCCCGGGAGCAGTTCTTC
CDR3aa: CASSLSGGQPREQFF

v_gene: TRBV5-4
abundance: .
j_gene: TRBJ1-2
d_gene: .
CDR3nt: TGTGCCAGCGGATACCAGACAGGCCGTAACTATGGCTACACCTTC
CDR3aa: CASGYQTGRNYGYTF

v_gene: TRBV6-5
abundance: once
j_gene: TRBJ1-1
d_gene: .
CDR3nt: TGTGCCAGCAGGCATACAACAGGGTCGAACACTGAAGCTTTCTTT
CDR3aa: CASRHTTGSNTEAFF

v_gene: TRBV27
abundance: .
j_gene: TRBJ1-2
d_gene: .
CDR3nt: TGTGCCAGCAGTTCGGGACGGAGTCCTTTCTATGGCTACACCTTC
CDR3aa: CASSSGRSPFYGYTF

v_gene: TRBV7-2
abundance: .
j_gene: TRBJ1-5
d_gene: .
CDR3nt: TGTGCCAGCAGCCTACAGGGAGGCAATCAGCCCCAGCATTTT
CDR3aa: CASSLQGGNQPQHF

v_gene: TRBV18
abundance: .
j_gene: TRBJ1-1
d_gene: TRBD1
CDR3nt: TGTGCCAGCTCACCACCAGACAGGGCTTGGACTTTCTTT
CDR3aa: CASSPPDRAWTFF

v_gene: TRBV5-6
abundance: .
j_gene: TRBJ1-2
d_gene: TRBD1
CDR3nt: TGTGCCAGCAGCCGACAGGGGGTTCGTGGCTACACCTTC
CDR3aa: CASSRQGVRGYTF

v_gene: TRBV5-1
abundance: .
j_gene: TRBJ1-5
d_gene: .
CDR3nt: TGCGCCAGCAGCCCCGGCAGGGACGTTCAGCCCCAGCATTTT
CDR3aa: CASSPGRDVQPQHF

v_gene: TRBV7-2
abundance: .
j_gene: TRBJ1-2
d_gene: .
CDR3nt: TGTGCCAGCAGCTCCGACTGGGAGGGGCGCGGAGGCTACACCTTC
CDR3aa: CASSSDWEGRGGYTF

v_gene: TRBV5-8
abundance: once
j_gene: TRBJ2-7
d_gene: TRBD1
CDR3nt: TGTGCCAGCAGCTCGAGGACAGGGGGCCTCTACGAGCAGTACTTC
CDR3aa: CASSSRTGGLYEQYF

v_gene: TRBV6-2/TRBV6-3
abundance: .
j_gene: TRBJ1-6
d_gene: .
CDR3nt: TGTGCCAGCAGCCCCGGGCAGGTCAATTCACCCCTCCACTTT
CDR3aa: CASSPGQVNSPLHF

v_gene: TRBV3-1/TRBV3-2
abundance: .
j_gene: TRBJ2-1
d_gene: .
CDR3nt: TGTGCCAGCAGCCAAGAGAGAGCCTACAATGAGCAGTTCTTC
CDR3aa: CASSQERAYNEQFF

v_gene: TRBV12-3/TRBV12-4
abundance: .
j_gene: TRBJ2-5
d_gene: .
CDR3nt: TGTGCCAGCAGCCCACAAGAGACCCAGTACTTC
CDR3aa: CASSPQETQYF

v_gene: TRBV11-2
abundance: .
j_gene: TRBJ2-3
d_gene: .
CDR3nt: TGTGCCAGCAGTGACCGGGACCGTCGGTATTTT
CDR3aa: CASSDRDRRYF

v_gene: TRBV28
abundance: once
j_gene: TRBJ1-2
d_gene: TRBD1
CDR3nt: TGTGCCAGCAGCTCAGGGGGCTATAACTATGGCTACACCTTC
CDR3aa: CASSSGGYNYGYTF

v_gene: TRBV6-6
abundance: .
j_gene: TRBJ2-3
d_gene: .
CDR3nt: TGTGCCTCGGGGGTTCTGTATAGCAGCACAGATACGCAGTATTTT
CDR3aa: CASGVLYSSTDTQYF

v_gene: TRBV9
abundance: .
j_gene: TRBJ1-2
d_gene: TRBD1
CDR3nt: TGTGCCAGCAGGAGTAGTACAGGGGGCCAAGGTTACACCTTC
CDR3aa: CASRSSTGGQGYTF

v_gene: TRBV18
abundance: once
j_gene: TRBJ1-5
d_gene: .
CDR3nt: TGTGCCAGCTCACCATTAGTGGGCGGAAGCAATCAGCCCCAGCATTTT
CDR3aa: CASSPLVGGSNQPQHF

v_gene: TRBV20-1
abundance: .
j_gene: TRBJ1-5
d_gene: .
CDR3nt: TGCAGTGCTAGTGCACAGGGCACCTTTAGCAATCAGCCCCAGCATTTT
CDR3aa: CSASAQGTFSNQPQHF

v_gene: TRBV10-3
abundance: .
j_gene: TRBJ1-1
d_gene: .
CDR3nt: TGTGCCATCAGTGAGTACCCAGTGAACACTGAAGCTTTCTTT
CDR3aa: CAISEYPVNTEAFF

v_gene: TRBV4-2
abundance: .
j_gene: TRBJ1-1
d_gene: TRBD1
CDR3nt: TGTGCCAGCAGCCCCTCAAGGACAGGGCGGACTGAAGCTTTCTTT
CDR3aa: CASSPSRTGRTEAFF

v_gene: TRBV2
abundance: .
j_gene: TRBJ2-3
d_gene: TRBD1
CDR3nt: TGTGCCATCCCAGTGGACAGGGAATCCTCTAGGGCAGATACGCAGTATTTT
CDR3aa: CAIPVDRESSRADTQYF

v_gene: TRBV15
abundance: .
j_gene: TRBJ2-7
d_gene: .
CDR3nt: TGTGCCACCAGCAGAGGAAAACAGGGCTACGAGCAGTACTTC
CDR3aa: CATSRGKQGYEQYF

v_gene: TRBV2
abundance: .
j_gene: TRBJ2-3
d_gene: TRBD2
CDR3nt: TGTGCCAGCCGAGAGGGGCTAGCGGGTAGCACAGATACGCAGTATTTT
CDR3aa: CASREGLAGSTDTQYF

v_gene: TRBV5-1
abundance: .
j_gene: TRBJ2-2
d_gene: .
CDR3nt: TGCGCCAGCAGCTGGGCACGCTCGAACACCGGGGAGCTGTTTTTT
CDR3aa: CASSWARSNTGELFF

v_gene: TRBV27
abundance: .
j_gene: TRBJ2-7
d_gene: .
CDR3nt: TGTGCCAGCAGTTATGGACAGACCTCCTACGAGCAGTACTTC
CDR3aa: CASSYGQTSYEQYF

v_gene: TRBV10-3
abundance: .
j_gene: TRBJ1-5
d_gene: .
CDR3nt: TGTGCCATCGGAGGCGGAGGTGAGAATAATCAGCCCCAGCATTTT
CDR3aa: CAIGGGGENNQPQHF

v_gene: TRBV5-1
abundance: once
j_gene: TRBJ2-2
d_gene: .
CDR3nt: TGCGCCAGCAGCTCGGGTGGGGGGGCGAGCACCGGGGAGCTGTTTTTT
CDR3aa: CASSSGGGASTGELFF

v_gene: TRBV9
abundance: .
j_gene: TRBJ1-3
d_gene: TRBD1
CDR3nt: TGTGCCAGCAGCGTTGGAGGGGGCAGTTCTGGAAACACCATATATTTT
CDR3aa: CASSVGGGSSGNTIYF

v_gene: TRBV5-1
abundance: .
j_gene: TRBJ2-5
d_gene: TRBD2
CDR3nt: TGCGCCAGCAGCCTAGGGACTAACCAAGAGACCCAGTACTTC
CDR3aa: CASSLGTNQETQYF

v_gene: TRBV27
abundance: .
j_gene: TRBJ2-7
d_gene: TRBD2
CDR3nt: TGTGCCAGCAGTTCACCGTCACGGGGGGGGATCTCCTACGAGCAGTACTTC
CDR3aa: CASSSPSRGGISYEQYF

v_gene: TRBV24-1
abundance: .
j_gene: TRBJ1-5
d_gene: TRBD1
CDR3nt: TGTGCCACCAGTGATCCTACATTCGGGACAGGGGAGCCCCAGCATTTT
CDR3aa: CATSDPTFGTGEPQHF

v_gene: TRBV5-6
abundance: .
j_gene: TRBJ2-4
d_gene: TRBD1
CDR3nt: TGTGCCAGCAGCTTGAAACCGGGACAGTTGACCAAAAACATTCAGTACTTC
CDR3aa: CASSLKPGQLTKNIQYF

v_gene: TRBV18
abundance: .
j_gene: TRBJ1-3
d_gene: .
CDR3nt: TGTGCCAGCTCACCAAACGCAGGGAGCTCTGGAAACACCATATATTTT
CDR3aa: CASSPNAGSSGNTIYF

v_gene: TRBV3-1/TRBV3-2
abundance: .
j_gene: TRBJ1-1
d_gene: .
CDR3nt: TGTGCCAGCAGCCAAGCAGATCCATTTGAAGCTTTCTTT
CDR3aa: CASSQADPFEAFF

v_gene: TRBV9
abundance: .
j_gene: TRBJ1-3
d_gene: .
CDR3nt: TGTGCCTCCGCCAGGGGCCAAGGTAACACCATATATTTT
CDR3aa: CASARGQGNTIYF

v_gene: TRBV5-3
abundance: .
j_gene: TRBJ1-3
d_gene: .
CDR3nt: TGTGCCAGAAGCTGGGGGCTAGACAGACAGGACACTGGAAACACCATATATTTT
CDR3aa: CARSWGLDRQDTGNTIYF

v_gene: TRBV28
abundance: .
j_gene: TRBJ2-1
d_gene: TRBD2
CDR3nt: TGTGCCAGCAGCCCGACTAGCGGGGTAAGTGAGCAGTTCTTC
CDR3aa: CASSPTSGVSEQFF

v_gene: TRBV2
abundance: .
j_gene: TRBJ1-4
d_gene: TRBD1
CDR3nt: TGTGCCAGCAGTGGGGACAGTCTTAATGAAAAACTGTTTTTT
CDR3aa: CASSGDSLNEKLFF

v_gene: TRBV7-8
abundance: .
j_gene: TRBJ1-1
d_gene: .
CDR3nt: TGTGCCAGCAGCTTGGACAGGAACACTGAAGCTTTCTTT
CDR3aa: CASSLDRNTEAFF

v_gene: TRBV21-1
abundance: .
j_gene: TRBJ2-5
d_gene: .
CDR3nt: TGTGCCAGCAGCAAAGGCACTGAGACCCAGTACTTC
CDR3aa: CASSKGTETQYF

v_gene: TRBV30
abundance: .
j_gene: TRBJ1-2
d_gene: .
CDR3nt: TGTGCCTGGAGTCCTTCAACCCTGGGCTATGGCTACACCTTC
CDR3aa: CAWSPSTLGYGYTF

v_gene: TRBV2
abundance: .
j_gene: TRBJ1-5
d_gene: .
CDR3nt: TGTGCCAGCAGTGAATCTCCGGGTCAGCCCCAGCATTTT
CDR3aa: CASSESPGQPQHF

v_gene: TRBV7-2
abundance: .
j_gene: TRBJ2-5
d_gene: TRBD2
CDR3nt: TGTGCCAGCAGCCCCCAGCGGGGGCAAGAGACCCAGTACTTC
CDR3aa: CASSPQRGQETQYF

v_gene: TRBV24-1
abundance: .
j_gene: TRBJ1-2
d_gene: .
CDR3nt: TGTGCCACCAGTGATCCAGGGCATGGCTACACCTTC
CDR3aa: CATSDPGHGYTF

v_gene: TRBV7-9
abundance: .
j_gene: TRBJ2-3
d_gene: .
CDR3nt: TGTGCCAGCAGCTCACCCCGGGCCACAGATACGCAGTATTTT
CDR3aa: CASSSPRATDTQYF

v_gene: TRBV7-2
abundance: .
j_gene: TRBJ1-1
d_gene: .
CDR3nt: TGTGCCAGCAGACCCCCGGGACAGAACACTGAAGCTTTCTTT
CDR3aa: CASRPPGQNTEAFF

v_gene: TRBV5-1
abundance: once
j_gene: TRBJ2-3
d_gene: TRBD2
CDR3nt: TGCGCCAGCAGCTTGGAACGCAGCGGGGGAGCGGATACGCAGTATTTT
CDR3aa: CASSLERSGGADTQYF

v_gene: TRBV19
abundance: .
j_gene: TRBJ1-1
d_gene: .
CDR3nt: TGTGCCAGTAGTATAACCCCCCCAGGCGCTAAGGCTTTCTTT
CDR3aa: CASSITPPGAKAFF

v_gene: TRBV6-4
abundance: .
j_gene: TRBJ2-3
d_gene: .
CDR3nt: TGTGCCAGCAGTGAAGACAGTGGTATAGCAGATACGCAGTATTTT
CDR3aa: CASSEDSGIADTQYF

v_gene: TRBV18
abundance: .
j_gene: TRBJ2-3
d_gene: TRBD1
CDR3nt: TGTGCCAGCTCAGTACAGGGGGATACGCAGTATTTT
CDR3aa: CASSVQGDTQYF

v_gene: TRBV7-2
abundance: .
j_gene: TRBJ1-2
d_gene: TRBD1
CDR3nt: TGTGCCAGCAGCTTAGCCGGACAGGAGGGCTATGGCTACACCTTC
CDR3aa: CASSLAGQEGYGYTF

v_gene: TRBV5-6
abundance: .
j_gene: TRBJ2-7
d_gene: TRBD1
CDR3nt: TGTGCCAGCAGCTGGCGGACAGGAGGTTTTGACGAGCAGTACTTC
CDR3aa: CASSWRTGGFDEQYF